This TCR beta chain was sequenced during a study of patients and donors after allogeneic stem cell transplantation. Trimming shortened V by 0 bases and J by 3 bases, and 12 bases separated the two germline ends. The CDR3 has 15 residues. Germline V gene data show CDR1 as SGHTA and CDR2 as FQGTGA. TCRdb passed the RT-PCR reads through MiXCR, listing each CDR3 protein once. The repertoire holds around 240,000 distinct CDR3 sequences, roughly 13% seen once, with 9.5% to 13% in the top ten. This chain connects TRBV7-3 to TRBJ2-7, with a tentative D call TRBD1 (6 bases). The origin of this receptor is a human donor who was either an allogeneic HSCT recipient or a stem cell or donor lymphocyte infusion donor (not recorded which). It is not recorded whose cells these are; they may come from a transplant donor. Sequencing was performed on blood, either unsorted or a sorted T cell fraction (not recorded which). The CDR3 DNA is TGTGCCAGCAGCTTAACTGGGGGCCACTACTACGAGCAGTACTTC. Its protein is CASSLTGGHYYEQYF.